Listed below are T cell receptor beta chains from one sample, sequenced in a study of shared clonotypes between healthy human individuals. Method: immunoSEQ multiplex PCR; TCRdb's copy keeps in-frame clones and lacks some. The sample holds some 2.1 million clones, just under 95% seen once. Sequenced material: naive CD8+ T cells sorted from blood. These receptors all stem from a man aged 18 to 30 in good health. The CDR3 runs from the conserved cysteine through the conserved F or W.

v_call,cdr3_aa
TRBV27,CASSYSGGYSYEQYF
TRBV10-2,CASSEGAGAFF
TRBV13,CASSLGTTSGRDTDTQYF
TRBV27,CASSFEPSYEQYF
TRBV2,CASSEAGTGFGNYEQYF
TRBV29-1,CSVAAILQGAWADTQYF
TRBV2,CASSVFLKTGTVAEKLFF
TRBV7-2,CASSSEPGTSYEQYF
TRBV6-5,CASRRIIVAEAFF
TRBV10-3,CAITGDSPGAFF
TRBV4-1,CASSQLTHINYGYTF
TRBV9,CASSVATFGTYEQYF
TRBV25-1,CASSAGGAETQYF
TRBV6-5,CASSYSGDRNQPQHF
TRBV27,CASKITDLGYSYNSPLHF
TRBV6-5,CASGLAGDYNEQFF
TRBV2,CASRGGDYGYTF
TRBV19,CASSTGRGIGYEQYF
TRBV12-1,CASSPPRTPAYEQYF
TRBV7-9,CASSPGNSPLHF
TRBV11-2,CASKRGPSTDTQYF
TRBV10-2,CASSDRGRYEQYF
TRBV7-9,CASSPGTSGSIEQFF
TRBV18,CASSSGEFGNTEAFF
TRBV4-3,CASSHTRASEQYF
TRBV5-6,CASSLALAGGQDTQYF
TRBV11-2,CASSLSPEAYEQYF
TRBV4-1,CASSQTAGGGAYEQYF
TRBV6-1,CASSEGLYREYNQPQHF
TRBV27,CASSLSSGGVYNEQFF
TRBV5-6,CASSLRTSGGQYTGELFF
TRBV5-4,CASSHDSNQPQHF
TRBV2,CASSVSRLAGGRYEQYF
TRBV9,CASSEGDSSSPLHF
TRBV30,CAWSTGGGTEAFF
TRBV10-2,CASMDYNEQFF
TRBV5-1,CASSFDITGEQYF
TRBV2,CASSGIQGNTGELFF
TRBV27,CASTPGAVYGPLTGELFF
TRBV6-1,CASSEDMGTGYPNTEAFF
TRBV13,CASSSQLAGRSYNEQFF
TRBV19,CASSPYLNEGEKLFF
TRBV11-3,CASSLVGDGTYEQYF
TRBV5-6,CASSFLRDKPYEQYF
TRBV18,CASSPSNSPMNTEAFF
TRBV19,CASSILSGTGDEQYF
TRBV4-1,CASSQDRGTDTQYF
TRBV15,CATGLGTRYEQYF
TRBV5-1,CASQTGTGGSGEPFF
TRBV2,CASSENDLSYEQYF
TRBV2,CASQTDPPLLSYEQYF
TRBV28,CASSLIAGGRNEQFF
TRBV2,CASSPGPQFQETQYF
TRBV6-1,CASSEGGGLFVYEQYF